This T cell receptor (beta chain) was documented in a study of T-cell reconstitution after alpha-beta-depleted transplantation in children. During its preparation, the TCRbeta library received unique molecular identifiers. In TCRdb, the PCR reads were re-called with MiXCR into one record per CDR3 protein. The sample contains roughly 500,000 distinct CDR3 sequences, 9.5% to 15% of which appear only once. The length of the CDR3 is 15 residues. Trimming shortened V by 0 bases and J by 0 bases, and 7 bases separated the two germline ends. The germline CDR1 and CDR2 sequences are LGHNA and YSLEER. The sequence came from a human donor who donated a stem cell graft to a child with combined immunodeficiency. Sequencing used PBMCs from the stem cell graft donor, obtained from the stem cell graft. The chain employs TRBV4-3 and TRBJ2-3; no reliable D call. CDR3 residues: CASSQEAASTDTQYF. As DNA, the CDR3 is TGCGCCAGCAGCCAAGAGGCGGCAAGCACAGATACGCAGTATTTT.